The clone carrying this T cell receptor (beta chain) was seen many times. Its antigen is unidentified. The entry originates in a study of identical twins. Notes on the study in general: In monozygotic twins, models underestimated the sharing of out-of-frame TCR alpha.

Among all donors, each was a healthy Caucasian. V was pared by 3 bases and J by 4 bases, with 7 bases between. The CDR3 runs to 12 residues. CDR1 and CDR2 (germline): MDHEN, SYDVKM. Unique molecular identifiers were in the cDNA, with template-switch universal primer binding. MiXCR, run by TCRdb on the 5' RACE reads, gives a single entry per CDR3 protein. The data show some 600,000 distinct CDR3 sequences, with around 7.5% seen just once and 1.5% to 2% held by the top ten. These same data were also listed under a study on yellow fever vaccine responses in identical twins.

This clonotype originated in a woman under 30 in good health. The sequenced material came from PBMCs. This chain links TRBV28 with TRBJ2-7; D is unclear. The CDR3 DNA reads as TGTGCCAGCAGTTTCACCATTTACGAGCAGTACTTC. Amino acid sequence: CASSFTIYEQYF.